The 29 T cell receptor beta chains in this list originate from one sample, sequenced in a study of blood T cell repertoires in COVID-19. The protocol was immunoSEQ multiplex PCR, while the TCRdb copy is restricted to in-frame clones and leaves out a portion. The sample lists some 70,000 clones; approximately 89% were seen once. Sequenced sample: peripheral blood. The receptors were gathered from a human donor in a cohort sampled during active COVID-19.

This clone was seen a handful of times. The J gene is TRBJ2-2, the V gene TRBV2, with 10 bases fitting TRBD2. This CDR3 is 15 amino acids long. Trimming removed 7 bases from V and 7 bases from J; junction bases left unmatched: 9. The germline V gene encodes CDR1 SNHLY and CDR2 FYNNEI. The CDR3 region has the DNA TGTGCCAGCAAGAGGCTAGCGGGAGTTGTCGGGGAGCTGTTTTTT. Translation gives CASKRLAGVVGELFF.

V gene TRBV10-3 combines with J gene TRBJ2-6; D is perhaps TRBD1 (6 bases). The CDR3 contains 16 residues. Germline CDR1 and CDR2: ENHRY and SYGVKD. V was pared by 10 bases and J by 0 bases, with 16 bases between. Written as DNA, the CDR3 is TGTGCCACCTGCGATAGAGGGGGCTCTGGGGCCAACGTCCTGACTTTC. Its translation: CATCDRGGSGANVLTF.

The chain couples TRBV30 to TRBJ1-2, with unresolved D. The CDR3 runs 13 residues. Trimming stripped 0 bases from V and 5 bases from J, with 10 bases between. CDR1 and CDR2 (germline): GTSNPN, SVGIG (reference sequence). The CDR3 here is CAWSVRGWYGYTF. The CDR3 DNA follows: TGTGCCTGGAGTGTACGGGGATGGTATGGCTACACCTTC.

By share of the sample, this clone is medium-sized (0.01 to 0.1%). The chain employs TRBV12-3 or TRBV12-4 and TRBJ1-5, with D possibly being TRBD1 (6 bases). The germline V and J ends were trimmed by 5 bases and 9 bases, with 14 bases remaining between them. The CDR3 runs 13 residues. The CDR3 coding sequence is TGTGCCAGCAGTATTACAGGGTTGGGGCCCCAGCATTTT. Residues: CASSITGLGPQHF.

The chain joins TRBV27 to TRBJ1-2; 10 nucleotides match TRBD1. From germline, CDR1 is MNHEY and CDR2 SMNVEV (reference sequence). The CDR3 contains 15 residues. The V gene end was trimmed by 9 bases and the J gene end by 3 bases; junction bases not matched to a gene: 10. In DNA, the CDR3 is TGTGCCAGTCGTTCCGACAGGGGGCCCTACTATGGCTACACCTTC. Translation: CASRSDRGPYYGYTF.

The chain couples TRBV7-6 to TRBJ1-1; 7 nucleotides align to TRBD1. From germline, CDR1 is SGHVS and CDR2 FNYEAQ. With V trimmed by 5 bases and J by 5 bases, 11 bases remained unmatched. The CDR3 totals 15 residues. CDR3: CASSPKGAYSTEAFF. As DNA, the CDR3 is TGTGCCAGCAGCCCGAAGGGGGCGTATAGTACTGAAGCTTTCTTT.

This clone was seen once. The V and J genes are TRBV5-4 and TRBJ1-1; no definite D call. Germline loops: CDR1 SGHNT, CDR2 YYREEE (reference sequence). V shed 3 bases and J shed 3 bases, with 15 bases lying between them. The CDR3 totals 15 residues. CDR3 in amino acids: CASSSSMRVDTEAFF. DNA for the CDR3: TGTGCCAGCAGCTCTTCAATGAGGGTGGACACTGAAGCTTTCTTT.

The V and J genes are TRBV10-1 and TRBJ1-1; 7 nucleotides match TRBD1. The J segment lost 4 bases and the V segment lost 2 bases, leaving 1 base of the junction unmatched. The CDR3 spans 13 residues. Germline CDR1 reads WNHNN; CDR2 reads SYGVQD (reference sequence). CDR3 in amino acids: CASSETGATEAFF. For the CDR3, the DNA is TGCGCCAGCAGTGAGACAGGGGCCACTGAAGCTTTCTTT.

V is TRBV7-2 and J is TRBJ1-1; D is unresolved. V lost 6 bases and J 2 bases, leaving 13 bases between the germline ends. Germline-derived CDR1 and CDR2 are SGHTA and FQGNSA. The CDR3 spans 14 residues. The CDR3 nucleotides read TGTGCCAGCAGTGTGAGGGAGCAAAACACTGAAGCTTTCTTT. It yields the protein CASSVREQNTEAFF.

CDR3 sequence: CASSSREGGANVLTF. The CDR3 DNA follows: TGTGCCAGCTCGTCGAGGGAGGGTGGGGCCAACGTCCTGACTTTC. The chain combines TRBV18 with TRBJ2-6, with 7 bases aligning to TRBD2. Germline CDR1 and CDR2: KGHSH and LQKENI. The CDR3 has 15 amino acids. J was trimmed by 3 bases and V by 6 bases; bases with no gene match: 5.

This clone was picked up one time. This chain joins TRBV30 and TRBJ1-2; D is uncertain. Germline CDR1 GTSNPN, CDR2 SVGIG (reference sequence). Trimming shortened V by 3 bases and J by 3 bases, and 17 bases separated the two germline ends. The CDR3 is made up of 15 amino acids. The CDR3 bases are TGTGCCTGGAGCCCCGGCATGGCGAGGGACTATGGCTACACCTTC. Protein: CAWSPGMARDYGYTF.

CDR3 DNA: TGCGCCAGCAGGCGATTGAACACTGAAGCTTTCTTT. This codes for CASRRLNTEAFF. This rearrangement joins TRBV10-2 to TRBJ1-1; D is uncertain. The V gene's germline CDR1 is WSHSY and CDR2 SAAADI. This CDR3 region has 12 residues. Trimming took 6 bases from V and 0 from J, leaving 5 bases between them.

This clone has a single count. J is TRBJ1-1 and V is TRBV19; D is unclear. The germline CDR1 and CDR2 sequences are LNHDA and SQIVND (reference sequence). The ends were cut back, 0 bases at V and 0 bases at J, with 8 bases in the middle. This CDR3 region has 15 residues. The chain's CDR3 is CASSIDGLLNTEAFF. The CDR3, as DNA: TGTGCCAGTAGTATAGATGGCCTCTTGAACACTGAAGCTTTCTTT.

The chain uses TRBV27 and TRBJ1-3; TRBD1 is a possible D gene (5 bases). Per germline, CDR1 MNHEY and CDR2 SMNVEV (reference sequence). This CDR3 contains 14 residues. V lost 5 bases to trimming and J lost 2 bases, with 10 bases between them. The CDR3 spells CASSPRGAGNTIYF. Here the CDR3 DNA reads TGTGCCAGCAGTCCCCGGGGGGCTGGAAACACCATATATTTT.

The chain carries TRBV2 and TRBJ2-2; 11 bases are shared with TRBD2. Trimming took 7 bases from V and 4 from J; bases not matched to a gene: 5. Germline values: CDR1 SNHLY, CDR2 FYNNEI. The length of the CDR3 is 15 residues. The CDR3 is CASKTSGKGTGELFF. CDR3 DNA sequence: TGTGCCAGCAAGACTAGCGGGAAGGGCACCGGGGAGCTGTTTTTT.

This clone was seen ten or more times. V usage is TRBV4-3 and J usage is TRBJ2-1; 11 nucleotides agree with TRBD1. The CDR3 covers 17 residues. Unmatched junction bases numbered 7, after V lost 0 bases and J lost 6 bases. CDR1 is LGHNA and CDR2 is YSLEER in the germline V gene. CDR3 protein: CASSQDLPGTGGNEQFF. The CDR3 bases are TGCGCCAGCAGCCAAGATCTTCCTGGGACAGGGGGCAATGAGCAGTTCTTC.

This chain links TRBV7-2 with TRBJ2-3, with 8 bases matching TRBD2. The CDR3 consists of 16 residues. The ends lost 5 bases at V and 3 bases at J; junction bases unmatched: 10. Germline V gene sequence: CDR1 SGHTA, CDR2 FQGNSA. CDR3 sequence (DNA): TGTGCCAGCAGCCGCGCCCCTCAGCGGGGGACAGATACGCAGTATTTT. Translating gives CASSRAPQRGTDTQYF.

The chain links TRBV9 to TRBJ1-2; 10 bases match TRBD1. The trim removed 3 bases at V and 9 bases at J, leaving 5 bases unmatched. This CDR3 region has 13 residues. Germline V gene data show CDR1 as SGDLS and CDR2 as YYNGEE. The chain's CDR3 is CASSGDRGVRYTF. The CDR3 DNA is TGTGCCAGCAGCGGGGACAGGGGCGTGCGCTACACCTTC. Variable domain in full (rest from reference TRBV9 and TRBJ1-2): DSGVTQTPKHLITATGQRVTLRCSPRSGDLSVYWYQQSLDQGLQFLIQYYNGEERAKGNILERFSAQQFPDLHSELNLSSLELGDSALYFCASSGDRGVRYTFGSGTRLTVV.

The chain is built from TRBV2 and TRBJ2-1; 9 nucleotides match TRBD1. The junction had 12 bases not matched to a gene; V was cut back by 4 bases and J by 8 bases. Germline V CDR1 and CDR2: SNHLY, FYNNEI. The CDR3 loop spans 16 amino acids. CDR3 nucleotides: TGTGCCAGCAGTGTATCGAGGACAGGGGAAAGTTATGAGCAGTTCTTC. Amino acids: CASSVSRTGESYEQFF.

Only one count was recorded for this clone. V usage is TRBV30 and J usage is TRBJ2-7; tentative D call: TRBD1 (5 bases). This CDR3 spans 12 amino acids. Trimming left V 4 bases short and J 1 base short, with 8 bases between. Germline-derived CDR1 and CDR2 are GTSNPN and SVGIG (reference sequence). CDR3 sequence reads: CAWMAGSYEQYF. CDR3 coding DNA: TGTGCCTGGATGGCAGGGTCCTACGAGCAGTACTTC.

The chain is built from TRBV4-1 and TRBJ1-4; TRBD1 is a possible D gene (6 bases). The germline V and J ends were trimmed by 2 bases and 8 bases, with 15 bases remaining between them. Per the germline V gene, CDR1 is MGHRA and CDR2 is YSYEKL. CDR3 size: 15 residues. CDR3 sequence (DNA): TGCGCCAGCAGCCAATTGGAGGGGGGAGGGGAAAAACTGTTTTTT. It translates to CASSQLEGGGEKLFF.

V and J are TRBV10-3 and TRBJ1-5, with D possibly matching TRBD1 (6 bases). The V gene lost 10 bases and the J gene lost 5 bases, with 15 bases spanning the gap. In germline, CDR1 is ENHRY, CDR2 SYGVKD. This CDR3 comprises 13 residues. The CDR3 spells CATRQEADQPQHF. DNA of the CDR3: TGTGCCACACGACAGGAAGCAGATCAGCCCCAGCATTTT.

The chain employs TRBV29-1 and TRBJ2-7; D possibly corresponds to TRBD1 (6 bases). This CDR3 region has 12 residues. Looked up from germline, CDR1 is SQVTM and CDR2 is ANQGSEA. Trimming shortened V by 5 bases and J by 4 bases, and 12 bases separated the two germline ends. This chain's CDR3 is CSVWTEHYEQYF. CDR3 in DNA: TGCAGCGTTTGGACAGAGCATTACGAGCAGTACTTC.

This clone was seen just once. This rearrangement joins TRBV5-1 to TRBJ2-3; TRBD2 might be the D (6 bases). CDR3 size: 15 residues. V was trimmed by 4 bases and J by 2 bases, leaving 14 bases between them. Germline V gene sequence: CDR1 SGHRS, CDR2 YFSETQ. CDR3 sequence reads: CASSRGGPYTDTQYF. In DNA form, the CDR3 reads TGCGCCAGCAGCCGAGGAGGGCCGTACACAGATACGCAGTATTTT.

This chain uses TRBV25-1 with TRBJ2-2, with no clear D. CDR1 is MGHDK and CDR2 is SYGVNS in the germline V gene. This CDR3 has 16 residues. V lost 0 bases, J lost 0 bases, and 8 bases lay in between. The DNA for the CDR3 is TGTGCCAGCAGTGAATATGGGCACCCGAACACCGGGGAGCTGTTTTTT. Protein sequence: CASSEYGHPNTGELFF.

This sequence joins TRBV9 and TRBJ2-1, with TRBD2 matching 8 bases. There are 15 residues in the CDR3. The germline V gene encodes CDR1 SGDLS and CDR2 YYNGEE. With 6 bases clipped from V and 1 base from J, the junction kept 6 bases outside the gene matches. Here the CDR3 DNA reads TGTGCCAGCACCGGGGGGGCCGGGTCCTACAATGAGCAGTTCTTC. Translated: CASTGGAGSYNEQFF.

V gene TRBV5-6 combines with J gene TRBJ2-2, with D unclear. Trimming stripped 4 bases from V and 3 bases from J, with 4 bases between. CDR1 is SGHDT, CDR2 YYEEEE, per germline. The length of the CDR3 is 12 residues. The CDR3 is CASSPYTGELFF. CDR3 DNA sequence: TGTGCCAGCAGCCCCTACACCGGGGAGCTGTTTTTT.

This rearrangement joins TRBV18 to TRBJ2-1; TRBD1 matches at 11 bases. Germline V CDR1 and CDR2: KGHSH, LQKENI. V dropped 3 bases and J dropped 7; count of bases not matched to a gene: 5. The CDR3 is made up of 15 amino acids. CDR3: CASSPMGTGGNEQFF. The CDR3 bases are TGTGCCAGCTCACCCATGGGGACAGGGGGTAATGAGCAGTTCTTC. The full variable domain, completed using reference TRBV18 and TRBJ2-1, is NAGVMQNPRHLVRRRGQEARLRCSPMKGHSHVYWYRQLPEEGLKFMVYLQKENIIDESGMPKERFSAEFPKEGPSILRIQQVVRGDSAAYFCASSPMGTGGNEQFFGPGTRLTVL.

The V call is TRBV2, the J call TRBJ2-1; TRBD2 matches 8 bases. Germline values: CDR1 SNHLY, CDR2 FYNNEI. This CDR3 has 15 residues. The trim removed 6 bases at V and 5 bases at J, leaving 9 bases unmatched. The CDR3 loop is CASSGGGQPNNEQFF. Written as DNA, the CDR3 is TGTGCCAGCAGCGGGGGGGGACAACCCAACAATGAGCAGTTCTTC.